This T cell receptor beta chain came from a study of vaccination and CD4 T cells after COVID-19. Across the study: The stimulus for the cells was overlapping spike peptides derived from SARS-CoV-2, HCoV-NL63, HCoV-OC43 and HCoV-229E.

General study findings and limits: The appearance of a median approximately 90% of reactive clones in convalescent patients occurred only post-vaccination.

The treatment is: roughly 10-day PBMC culture with coronavirus spike peptide pools or control peptides (ViraFEST assay). Looked up from germline, CDR1 is MNHNS and CDR2 is SASEGT. V shed 8 bases and J shed 5 bases, with 13 bases lying between them. CDR3 length: 12 amino acids. CD4+ T cells that had been cultured provided DNA sequenced with the Oncomine TCR Beta short-read assay. It was cultured CD4+ T cells from which genomic DNA was extracted. One entry per CDR3 protein, called by TCRdb with MiXCR from the PCR reads. Of roughly 16,000 distinct CDR3 sequences listed, around 70% are singletons. Note on this clonotype: The antigen is undetermined.

The genes are TRBV6-1 and TRBJ2-7; D is unresolved. The sample consisted of CD4+ T cells from blood, cultured in vitro. This TCR was sampled from a human donor who had recovered from COVID-19. The CDR3 nucleotides are TGTGCCAGCCGAGAAGGCGGTCACGAGCAGTACTTC. Its protein product is CASREGGHEQYF.